This is a list of T cell receptor beta chains from one sample in a study of identical twins. TCRdb reprocessed the 5' RACE reads with MiXCR, giving one entry per CDR3 protein. The table lists some 710,000 distinct CDR3 sequences, roughly 6% of them singletons. The sequenced sample consisted of naive T cells sorted from blood. The receptor set was obtained from a man younger than 35 in good health. CDR3s include the opening cysteine and the closing phenylalanine or tryptophan. The D gene is left open where the match is weak. Size is omitted from some rows. Given values are once, few, many or a class for expanded clones.

V,D,J,length,size,CDR3,DNA
TRBV6-5,TRBD2,TRBJ2-2,19,.,CASSYSWEVGGGNTGELFF,TGTGCCAGCAGTTACTCGTGGGAAGTTGGCGGGGGAAACACCGGGGAGCTGTTTTTT
TRBV28,.,TRBJ1-3,15,.,CASSFQGGSGNTIYF,TGTGCCAGCAGTTTCCAAGGGGGCTCTGGAAACACCATATATTTT
TRBV6-2/TRBV6-3,.,TRBJ2-2,15,.,CASSYPPRRTGELFF,TGTGCCAGCAGTTACCCACCAAGAAGGACCGGGGAGCTGTTTTTT
TRBV4-3,TRBD1,TRBJ2-7,16,many,CASSQDWGQTGAEQYF,TGCGCCAGCAGCCAAGATTGGGGTCAAACAGGGGCCGAGCAGTACTTC
TRBV5-1,.,TRBJ2-7,15,.,CASSSARSLSYEQYF,TGCGCCAGCAGCTCCGCCCGCAGTCTCTCCTACGAGCAGTACTTC
TRBV28,TRBD1,TRBJ2-1,16,few,CASSPWTGEKVDEQFF,TGTGCCAGCAGTCCGTGGACAGGAGAAAAGGTCGATGAGCAGTTCTTC
TRBV18,.,TRBJ1-5,14,.,CASSPTEGGLPQHF,TGTGCCAGCTCTCCCACGGAAGGGGGACTGCCCCAGCATTTT
TRBV6-1,.,TRBJ2-1,16,.,CASGVKRLSSYNEQFF,TGTGCCAGCGGAGTGAAGCGGTTGAGCTCCTACAATGAGCAGTTCTTC
TRBV30,.,TRBJ2-7,12,few,CAWTGESYEQYF,TGTGCCTGGACAGGGGAATCCTACGAGCAGTACTTC
TRBV12-3/TRBV12-4,.,TRBJ1-5,14,.,CASSLSQGNQPQHF,TGTGCCAGCAGTTTATCACAGGGCAATCAGCCCCAGCATTTT
TRBV5-1,.,TRBJ1-1,15,few,CASSAAEGGRAEAFF,TGCGCCAGCAGCGCGGCTGAGGGGGGTCGGGCTGAAGCTTTCTTT
TRBV20-1,TRBD1,TRBJ1-5,13,many,CSAGGTANQPQHF,TGCAGTGCGGGGGGGACAGCCAATCAGCCCCAGCATTTT
TRBV4-3,.,TRBJ2-1,13,many,CASSRTERNEQFF,TGCGCCAGCAGCCGGACCGAGCGTAATGAGCAGTTCTTC
TRBV7-2,.,TRBJ2-7,13,.,CASSHPTGAEQYF,TGTGCCAGCAGCCACCCCACCGGGGCCGAGCAGTACTTC
TRBV9,TRBD1,TRBJ2-1,16,many,CASSVRSRTGDNEQFF,TGTGCCAGCAGCGTAAGGTCCCGGACAGGAGACAATGAGCAGTTCTTC
TRBV29-1,.,TRBJ2-1,11,many,CSVEPENEQFF,TGCAGCGTTGAACCAGAGAATGAGCAGTTCTTC
TRBV20-1,TRBD2,TRBJ2-7,14,.,CSARDRAGGGEQYF,TGCAGTGCTAGAGATAGGGCCGGCGGGGGTGAGCAGTACTTC
TRBV7-6,.,TRBJ2-5,11,many,CASSSTETQYF,TGTGCCAGCAGCTCGACAGAGACCCAGTACTTC
TRBV6-2/TRBV6-3,TRBD2,TRBJ2-1,14,many,CASRRTSGRGEQFF,TGTGCCAGCAGGAGGACTAGCGGGAGGGGTGAGCAGTTCTTC
TRBV15,TRBD2,TRBJ2-1,18,many,CATSRVGLAGGMDNEQFF,TGTGCCACCAGCAGAGTTGGACTAGCGGGAGGGATGGACAATGAGCAGTTCTTC
TRBV5-1,TRBD2,TRBJ2-1,15,few,CASSLGEGLVNEQFF,TGCGCCAGCAGCTTGGGGGAGGGGTTGGTGAATGAGCAGTTCTTC
TRBV29-1,.,TRBJ2-5,12,many,CSVEDRKETQYF,TGCAGCGTTGAAGACAGAAAAGAGACCCAGTACTTC
TRBV14,.,TRBJ2-3,14,few,CASSQGLGSDTQYF,TGTGCCAGCAGCCAAGGACTTGGTTCAGATACGCAGTATTTT
TRBV29-1,.,TRBJ2-5,13,many,CSVGQVIQETQYF,TGCAGCGTTGGACAGGTGATTCAAGAGACCCAGTACTTC
TRBV6-2/TRBV6-3,.,TRBJ2-1,12,many,CASSLGLYEQFF,TGTGCCAGCAGTTTGGGCCTCTATGAGCAGTTCTTC
TRBV28,TRBD1,TRBJ2-2,15,many,CASMTGQGNTGELFF,TGTGCCAGCATGACCGGACAGGGAAACACCGGGGAGCTGTTTTTT
TRBV14,.,TRBJ1-2,14,few,CASSEAPIGYGYTF,TGTGCCAGCAGCGAAGCACCGATCGGCTATGGCTACACCTTC
TRBV20-1,.,TRBJ2-3,15,few,CSAPPNRASTDTQYF,TGCAGTGCTCCGCCGAATCGGGCCAGCACAGATACGCAGTATTTT
TRBV6-5,.,TRBJ2-7,15,.,CASSYGRQRGDEQYF,TGTGCCAGCAGTTACGGTCGTCAGCGAGGGGACGAGCAGTACTTC
TRBV28,.,TRBJ2-7,14,many,CASSLATGSYEQYF,TGTGCCAGCAGTTTGGCGACGGGATCCTACGAGCAGTACTTC